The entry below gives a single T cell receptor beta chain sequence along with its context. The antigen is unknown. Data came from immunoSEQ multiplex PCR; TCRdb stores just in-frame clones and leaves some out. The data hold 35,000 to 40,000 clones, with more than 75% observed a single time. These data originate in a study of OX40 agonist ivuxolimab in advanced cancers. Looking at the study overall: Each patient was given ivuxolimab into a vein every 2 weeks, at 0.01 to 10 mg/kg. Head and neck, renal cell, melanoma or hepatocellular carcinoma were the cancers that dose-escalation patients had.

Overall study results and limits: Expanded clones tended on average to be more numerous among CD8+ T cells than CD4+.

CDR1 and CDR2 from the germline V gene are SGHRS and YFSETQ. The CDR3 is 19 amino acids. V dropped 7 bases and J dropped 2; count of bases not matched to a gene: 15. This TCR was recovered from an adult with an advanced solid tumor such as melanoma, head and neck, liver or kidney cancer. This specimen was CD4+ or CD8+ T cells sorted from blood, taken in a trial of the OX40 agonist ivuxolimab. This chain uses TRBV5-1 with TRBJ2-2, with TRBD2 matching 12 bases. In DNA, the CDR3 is TGCGCCAGCCGCCCGTCACGGACTAGCGGGAAAGATAACACCGGGGAGCTGTTTTTT. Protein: CASRPSRTSGKDNTGELFF.